This T cell receptor beta chain derives from a study of T cell responses to AZD1222 COVID-19 vaccine. Study observations and caveats: Across the whole spike, CD4 TCRs peaked at regions 160-218 and 743-854.

CDR3 length: 15 residues. Trimming removed 2 bases from V and 0 bases from J, with 8 bases in between. CDR1 and CDR2 (germline): MNHEY, SVGEGT. Note on this clone: The antigen remains unidentified.

The assay was immunoSEQ multiplex PCR, and TCRdb's table has in-frame clones only and misses some. The table lists about 94,000 clones, 90% of them singletons. This specimen consisted of peripheral blood, obtained on day 0 of AZD1222 vaccination. The chain links TRBV6-2 or TRBV6-3 to TRBJ1-3, with D unresolved. This sequence originates from an adult in good health. This CDR3 reads CASSYPGFSGNTIYF. The CDR3 DNA reads as TGTGCCAGCAGTTACCCCGGATTCTCTGGAAACACCATATATTTT.